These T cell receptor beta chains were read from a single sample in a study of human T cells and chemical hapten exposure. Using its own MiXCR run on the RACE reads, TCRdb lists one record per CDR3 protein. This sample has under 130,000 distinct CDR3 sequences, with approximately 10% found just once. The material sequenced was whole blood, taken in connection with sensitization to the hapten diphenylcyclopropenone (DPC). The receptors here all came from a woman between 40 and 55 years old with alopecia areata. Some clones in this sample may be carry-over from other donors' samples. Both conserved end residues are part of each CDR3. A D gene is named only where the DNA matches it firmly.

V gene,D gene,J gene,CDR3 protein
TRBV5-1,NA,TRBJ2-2,CASSLAGLDTGELFF
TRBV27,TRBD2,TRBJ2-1,CASSLWGGSGEQFF
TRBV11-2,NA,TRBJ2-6,CASLGASGANVLTF
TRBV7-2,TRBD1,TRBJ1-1,CASSLAGTGYRPEAFF
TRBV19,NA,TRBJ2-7,CASNPSPGPYEQYF
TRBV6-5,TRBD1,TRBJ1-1,CASSSGTVSLNTEAFF
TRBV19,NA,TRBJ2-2,CASRQNPGFGELFF
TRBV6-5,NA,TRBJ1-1,CASSLRAPGTEAFF
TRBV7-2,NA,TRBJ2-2,CASSSSGGSTGELFF
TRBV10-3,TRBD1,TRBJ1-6,CAISPGTDNSPLHF
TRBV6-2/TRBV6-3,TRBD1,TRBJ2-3,CASRPPGTGGRNTQYF
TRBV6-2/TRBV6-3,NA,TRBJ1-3,CASSYSDTIYF
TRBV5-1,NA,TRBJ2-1,CASSLGSGSEQFF
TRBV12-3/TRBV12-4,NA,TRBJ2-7,CASSLAPDFGTYEQYF
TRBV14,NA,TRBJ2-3,CASSHPATPTRRTDTQYF
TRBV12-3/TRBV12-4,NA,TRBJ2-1,CASTWGPLVEQFF
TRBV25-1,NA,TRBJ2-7,CASSGELSSYEQYF
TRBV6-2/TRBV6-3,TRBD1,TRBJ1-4,CASSYSEGQEAEKLFF
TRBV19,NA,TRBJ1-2,CAARGLQGATQF